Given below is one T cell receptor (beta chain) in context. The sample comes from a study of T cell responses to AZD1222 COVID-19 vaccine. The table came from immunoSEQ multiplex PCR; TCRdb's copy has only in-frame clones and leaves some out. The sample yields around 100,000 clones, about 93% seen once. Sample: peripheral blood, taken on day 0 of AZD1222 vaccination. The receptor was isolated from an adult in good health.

The CDR3 region has the DNA TGTGCCAGCAGCCCTGAAGGGGCGAATTCACCCCTCCACTTT. Translation: CASSPEGANSPLHF. The chain recombines TRBV7-9 with TRBJ1-6, with D perhaps TRBD1 (5 bases). The germline V gene encodes CDR1 SEHNR and CDR2 FQNEAQ (reference sequence). Trimming removed 5 bases at V and 7 bases at J, with 12 bases between. This CDR3 has 14 amino acids.